A selection of T cell receptor beta chains follows, all from one sample in a study of shared clonotypes between healthy human individuals. Sequencing was performed with immunoSEQ multiplex PCR; in TCRdb, only in-frame clones are kept and a portion is missing. Of around 2.3 million clones listed, more than 90% are singletons. Source material: naive CD4+ T cells sorted from blood. The receptors come from a man younger than 35 in good health. Each CDR3 is given with its conserved first and last residue. A D gene is named only where the DNA matches it firmly. The size of a clone is reported for some rows only, either as once, few or many, or as a class for expanded clones.

CDR3aa: CASSTGGAGGLGYTF
CDR3nt: TGTGCCAGCAGCACAGGTGGTGCAGGGGGCCTCGGCTACACCTTC
v_gene: TRBV7-9
abundance: -
d_gene: TRBD1
j_gene: TRBJ1-2

CDR3aa: CASSQVPPRAGYEQYF
CDR3nt: TGTGCCAGCAGCCAAGTCCCCCCTCGGGCCGGGTACGAGCAGTACTTC
v_gene: TRBV14
abundance: -
d_gene: -
j_gene: TRBJ2-7

CDR3aa: CASSISGGAPDGLFF
CDR3nt: TGCGCCAGCAGTATTAGCGGGGGGGCCCCCGACGGCCTGTTTTTT
v_gene: TRBV5-1
abundance: -
d_gene: TRBD2
j_gene: TRBJ2-2

CDR3aa: CASSYHRDTYNEQFF
CDR3nt: TGTGCCAGCAGCTACCACCGGGACACCTACAATGAGCAGTTCTTC
v_gene: TRBV6-5
abundance: -
d_gene: -
j_gene: TRBJ2-1

CDR3aa: CASSLTGLYGYTF
CDR3nt: TGTGCCAGCAGCTTAACAGGCCTCTATGGCTACACCTTC
v_gene: TRBV7-2
abundance: -
d_gene: -
j_gene: TRBJ1-2

CDR3aa: CASSQDRKQPQHF
CDR3nt: TGTGCCAGCAGTCAGGACAGAAAGCAGCCCCAGCATTTT
v_gene: TRBV6-5
abundance: few
d_gene: -
j_gene: TRBJ1-5

CDR3aa: CAWSEVQGAPSYNSPLHF
CDR3nt: TGTGCCTGGAGTGAAGTACAGGGTGCCCCTTCCTATAATTCACCCCTCCACTTT
v_gene: TRBV30
abundance: -
d_gene: -
j_gene: TRBJ1-6

CDR3aa: CASSPLQDEKLFF
CDR3nt: TGTGCCAGCTCACCATTGCAGGATGAAAAACTGTTTTTT
v_gene: TRBV18
abundance: -
d_gene: -
j_gene: TRBJ1-4

CDR3aa: CASRTGLYGYTF
CDR3nt: TGTGCCAGCAGGACAGGACTCTATGGCTACACCTTC
v_gene: TRBV6-6
abundance: -
d_gene: -
j_gene: TRBJ1-2

CDR3aa: CASSLVGSGSSRTDTQYF
CDR3nt: TGTGCCAGCAGCTTGGTGGGTAGCGGGAGTTCGCGGACAGATACGCAGTATTTT
v_gene: TRBV7-2
abundance: -
d_gene: TRBD2
j_gene: TRBJ2-3

CDR3aa: CASLGQGAFEQYF
CDR3nt: TGTGCCAGCCTCGGACAGGGGGCTTTCGAGCAGTACTTC
v_gene: TRBV28
abundance: -
d_gene: TRBD1
j_gene: TRBJ2-7

CDR3aa: CASSYSEDRFYEQYF
CDR3nt: TGTGCCAGCAGTTACTCTGAGGACAGGTTCTACGAGCAGTACTTC
v_gene: TRBV6-5
abundance: -
d_gene: TRBD1
j_gene: TRBJ2-7

CDR3aa: CASSRQGRTGNTIYF
CDR3nt: TGTGCCAGCAGCCGACAGGGTCGCACCGGAAACACCATATATTTT
v_gene: TRBV6-5
abundance: -
d_gene: TRBD1
j_gene: TRBJ1-3

CDR3aa: CASSYFGAGELFF
CDR3nt: TGTGCCAGCAGCTACTTCGGGGCCGGGGAGCTGTTTTTT
v_gene: TRBV7-2
abundance: -
d_gene: -
j_gene: TRBJ2-2

CDR3aa: CAISETGSEAFF
CDR3nt: TGTGCCATCAGTGAGACAGGGAGTGAAGCTTTCTTT
v_gene: TRBV10-3
abundance: -
d_gene: -
j_gene: TRBJ1-1

CDR3aa: CASSRGPQDYGYTF
CDR3nt: TGTGCCAGCAGTCGAGGCCCACAAGATTATGGCTACACCTTC
v_gene: TRBV6-5
abundance: -
d_gene: -
j_gene: TRBJ1-2

CDR3aa: CASSSRQGNNEQYF
CDR3nt: TGTGCCAGCAGCTCCCGGCAGGGCAACAACGAGCAGTACTTC
v_gene: TRBV7-2
abundance: -
d_gene: -
j_gene: TRBJ2-7

CDR3aa: CASSDTGLNTEAFF
CDR3nt: TGCGCCAGCAGTGACACGGGCTTGAACACTGAAGCTTTCTTT
v_gene: TRBV10-1
abundance: -
d_gene: -
j_gene: TRBJ1-1

CDR3aa: CASSYSGSFSDTQYF
CDR3nt: TGTGCCAGCAGTTACTCTGGTAGTTTTTCAGATACGCAGTATTTT
v_gene: TRBV6-5
abundance: -
d_gene: -
j_gene: TRBJ2-3

CDR3aa: CASSLEGRNSPLHF
CDR3nt: TGTGCCAGCAGCTTAGAAGGTCGCAATTCACCCCTCCACTTT
v_gene: TRBV11-3
abundance: once
d_gene: -
j_gene: TRBJ1-6

CDR3aa: CSAQIAEQFF
CDR3nt: TGCAGTGCTCAAATAGCTGAGCAGTTCTTC
v_gene: TRBV20-1
abundance: -
d_gene: -
j_gene: TRBJ2-1

CDR3aa: CASRPGQVGGGELFF
CDR3nt: TGTGCCAGCAGGCCGGGACAGGTTGGAGGCGGGGAGCTGTTTTTT
v_gene: TRBV28
abundance: -
d_gene: TRBD1
j_gene: TRBJ2-2

CDR3aa: CASSLVAFANTGELFF
CDR3nt: TGCGCCAGCAGCTTAGTCGCCTTCGCGAACACCGGGGAGCTGTTTTTT
v_gene: TRBV5-1
abundance: -
d_gene: -
j_gene: TRBJ2-2

CDR3aa: CASSIEGGPTNEQFF
CDR3nt: TGTGCCAGCAGCATAGAGGGGGGGCCCACCAATGAGCAGTTCTTC
v_gene: TRBV7-2
abundance: -
d_gene: -
j_gene: TRBJ2-1

CDR3aa: CASSSRGAGNQPQHF
CDR3nt: TGTGCCAGCAGCTCGAGGGGGGCGGGCAATCAGCCCCAGCATTTT
v_gene: TRBV11-2
abundance: once
d_gene: -
j_gene: TRBJ1-5

CDR3aa: CASSALTGGGGGGYTF
CDR3nt: TGTGCCAGCAGTGCCCTGACAGGGGGCGGAGGTGGTGGCTACACCTTC
v_gene: TRBV6-1
abundance: -
d_gene: TRBD1
j_gene: TRBJ1-2

CDR3aa: CSVQTSTETQYF
CDR3nt: TGCAGCGTTCAGACTAGCACCGAGACCCAGTACTTC
v_gene: TRBV29-1
abundance: -
d_gene: TRBD2
j_gene: TRBJ2-5

CDR3aa: CASSAGQGARGNTGELFF
CDR3nt: TGCGCCAGCAGCGCGGGACAGGGGGCAAGAGGGAACACCGGGGAGCTGTTTTTT
v_gene: TRBV10-2
abundance: -
d_gene: TRBD1
j_gene: TRBJ2-2

CDR3aa: CAWSPTGGEKLFF
CDR3nt: TGTGCCTGGAGTCCGACAGGGGGAGAAAAACTGTTTTTT
v_gene: TRBV30
abundance: -
d_gene: TRBD1
j_gene: TRBJ1-4

CDR3aa: CASNSPGYNEQFF
CDR3nt: TGTGCCAGCAACTCTCCAGGGTACAATGAGCAGTTCTTC
v_gene: TRBV6-6
abundance: -
d_gene: -
j_gene: TRBJ2-1

CDR3aa: CASSPGQGQPQHF
CDR3nt: TGCGCCAGCAGCCCCGGACAGGGGCAGCCCCAGCATTTT
v_gene: TRBV5-1
abundance: -
d_gene: TRBD1
j_gene: TRBJ1-5

CDR3aa: CASSSQGKGNTEAFF
CDR3nt: TGTGCCAGCTCATCTCAGGGTAAGGGGAACACTGAAGCTTTCTTT
v_gene: TRBV18
abundance: -
d_gene: -
j_gene: TRBJ1-1

CDR3aa: CASSQDLRTDTNYGYTF
CDR3nt: TGTGCCAGCAGCCAAGATCTACGAACAGACACTAACTATGGCTACACCTTC
v_gene: TRBV4-2
abundance: -
d_gene: -
j_gene: TRBJ1-2

CDR3aa: CSVERGSTDTQYF
CDR3nt: TGCAGCGTTGAACGGGGGAGCACAGATACGCAGTATTTT
v_gene: TRBV29-1
abundance: -
d_gene: -
j_gene: TRBJ2-3

CDR3aa: CASSLGPGNYGYTF
CDR3nt: TGCGCCAGCAGCTTGGGCCCGGGGAACTATGGCTACACCTTC
v_gene: TRBV5-1
abundance: -
d_gene: -
j_gene: TRBJ1-2

CDR3aa: CASSRDRDSPLHF
CDR3nt: TGTGCCAGCAGCCGGGACAGGGATTCACCCCTCCACTTT
v_gene: TRBV6-1
abundance: -
d_gene: TRBD1
j_gene: TRBJ1-6

CDR3aa: CASSDPGTLYGYTF
CDR3nt: TGTGCCAGCAGCGACCCCGGGACACTCTATGGCTACACCTTC
v_gene: TRBV9
abundance: once
d_gene: -
j_gene: TRBJ1-2

CDR3aa: CAISESNPRSLGADTQYF
CDR3nt: TGTGCCATCAGTGAGTCGAACCCTCGCAGTCTTGGCGCAGATACGCAGTATTTT
v_gene: TRBV10-3
abundance: -
d_gene: -
j_gene: TRBJ2-3

CDR3aa: CASSSIAGGTGELFF
CDR3nt: TGTGCCAGCAGTTCTATAGCGGGAGGGACCGGGGAGCTGTTTTTT
v_gene: TRBV6-6
abundance: -
d_gene: TRBD2
j_gene: TRBJ2-2

CDR3aa: CASSSEGRDGYTF
CDR3nt: TGTGCCAGCAGCTCGGAGGGCAGGGATGGCTACACCTTC
v_gene: TRBV7-8
abundance: -
d_gene: -
j_gene: TRBJ1-2

CDR3aa: CASSQDLDRASNTGELFF
CDR3nt: TGCGCCAGCAGCCAAGATTTGGATCGAGCTTCGAACACCGGGGAGCTGTTTTTT
v_gene: TRBV4-1
abundance: -
d_gene: -
j_gene: TRBJ2-2

CDR3aa: CASSVAPSTDTQYF
CDR3nt: TGTGCCAGCAGCGTAGCCCCTAGCACAGATACGCAGTATTTT
v_gene: TRBV9
abundance: -
d_gene: -
j_gene: TRBJ2-3

CDR3aa: CASSLNLAGNSDTQYF
CDR3nt: TGTGCCAGCAGCTTAAATCTAGCGGGGAATTCAGATACGCAGTATTTT
v_gene: TRBV7-3
abundance: -
d_gene: TRBD2
j_gene: TRBJ2-3

CDR3aa: CASSRGLTQETQYF
CDR3nt: TGTGCCAGCAGTAGGGGACTGACTCAAGAGACCCAGTACTTC
v_gene: TRBV28
abundance: -
d_gene: -
j_gene: TRBJ2-5

CDR3aa: CASSLDSNSPLHF
CDR3nt: TGTGCCAGCAGCTTAGACAGTAATTCACCCCTCCACTTT
v_gene: TRBV7-9
abundance: once
d_gene: -
j_gene: TRBJ1-6

CDR3aa: CASSPRDRVRLETQYF
CDR3nt: TGTGCCAGCAGCCCCCGGGACAGGGTTAGGTTGGAGACCCAGTACTTC
v_gene: TRBV27
abundance: -
d_gene: TRBD1
j_gene: TRBJ2-5

CDR3aa: CASSPGTRTYEQYF
CDR3nt: TGTGCCAGCTCACCGGGAACTAGAACCTACGAGCAGTACTTC
v_gene: TRBV18
abundance: -
d_gene: -
j_gene: TRBJ2-7

CDR3aa: CASSGSTGGQPQHF
CDR3nt: TGTGCCAGCAGCGGTTCGACGGGAGGACAGCCCCAGCATTTT
v_gene: TRBV6-1
abundance: -
d_gene: -
j_gene: TRBJ1-5

CDR3aa: CASSYTGYGYTF
CDR3nt: TGTGCCAGCAGTTACACAGGCTATGGCTACACCTTC
v_gene: TRBV6-5
abundance: -
d_gene: -
j_gene: TRBJ1-2

CDR3aa: CASSLAGSSYEQYF
CDR3nt: TGCGCCAGCAGCTTGGCGGGGTCCTCCTACGAGCAGTACTTC
v_gene: TRBV5-1
abundance: -
d_gene: -
j_gene: TRBJ2-7